The clone carrying this TCR beta chain was seen ten or more times. Its matching antigen is unknown. This sample is drawn from a study of T cells after yellow fever vaccination. Study-wide context: In the case of low-cell-number fractions, SMART-Seq v4 Ultra Low Input was used for preparation. Whole-study results and caveats: Clonotypes found in both CD4 and CD8 compartments made up a small share. Among primary-vaccination clones, most reappeared after the booster, at 95% to 96% for CD4 and around 91% for CD8.

A 5'RACE template-switching step, the method used to make TCR cDNA, added a universal primer site and UMIs. From the 5' RACE reads, TCRdb called clonotypes with MiXCR, one entry per CDR3 protein. Found here are 95,000 to 100,000 distinct CDR3 sequences, 5.8% of them singletons; the top ten hold about two fifths. Germline V gives CDR1 MGHRA, CDR2 YSYEKL. The length of the CDR3 is 14 residues. Deletions cut 0 bases from V and 2 bases from J, with 8 bases between. The sequencing used CD8+ T cells sorted from PBMCs, collected 10 days after the yellow fever booster vaccination. This clonotype was obtained from a man younger than 30 who received the YFV17D yellow fever vaccine. The genes are TRBV4-1 and TRBJ2-7; a possible D gene is TRBD2 (5 bases). The CDR3 DNA follows: TGCGCCAGCAGCCAAGATCAGAGGGCCTACGAGCAGTACTTC. The encoded protein is CASSQDQRAYEQYF.